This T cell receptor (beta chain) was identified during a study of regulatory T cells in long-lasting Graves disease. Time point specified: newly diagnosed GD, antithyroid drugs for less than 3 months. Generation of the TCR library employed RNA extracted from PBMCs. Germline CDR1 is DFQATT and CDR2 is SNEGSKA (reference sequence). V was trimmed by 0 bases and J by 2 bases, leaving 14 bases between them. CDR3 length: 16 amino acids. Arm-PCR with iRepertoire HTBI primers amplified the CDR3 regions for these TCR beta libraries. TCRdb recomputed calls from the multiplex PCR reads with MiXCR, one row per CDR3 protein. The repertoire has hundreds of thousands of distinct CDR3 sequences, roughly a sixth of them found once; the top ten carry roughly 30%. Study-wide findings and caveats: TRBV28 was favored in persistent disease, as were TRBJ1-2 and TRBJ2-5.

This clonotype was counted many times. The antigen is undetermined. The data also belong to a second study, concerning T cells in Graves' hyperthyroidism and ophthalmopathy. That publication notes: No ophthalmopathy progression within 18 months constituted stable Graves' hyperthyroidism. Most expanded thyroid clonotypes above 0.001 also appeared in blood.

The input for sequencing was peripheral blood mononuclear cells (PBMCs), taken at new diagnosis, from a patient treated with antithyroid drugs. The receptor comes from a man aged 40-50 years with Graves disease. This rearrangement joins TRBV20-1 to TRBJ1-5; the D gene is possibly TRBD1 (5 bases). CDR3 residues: CSARDGSRVGNQPQHF. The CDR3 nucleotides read TGCAGTGCTAGAGATGGGTCCAGGGTGGGCAATCAGCCCCAGCATTTT.